This T cell receptor beta chain originates from a study of T cells in Graves' hyperthyroidism and ophthalmopathy. General study points: Before onset, ophthalmopathy was predicted by the model a median about six months earlier. Blood also showed most of the thyroid clonotypes that were expanded above 0.001.

Regarding this clonotype: Its specificity is unknown.

The PBMCs studied were ones that came from 10 ml fresh peripheral blood. Using RNA transcripts as the source, TCR beta CDR3 regions were amplified. TCR CDR3 underwent first-round RT-PCR with the HTBI primer set. TCRdb ran MiXCR on the multiplex PCR reads and lists one entry per CDR3 protein. The data show hundreds of thousands of distinct CDR3 sequences, approximately 21% seen once. V was trimmed by 1 base and J by 5 bases, leaving 14 bases between them. The length of the CDR3 is 15 residues. Germline V gene sequence: CDR1 SNHLY, CDR2 FYNNEI. Specimen: blood. This chain joins TRBV2 and TRBJ1-2; D is possibly TRBD1 (5 bases). This sequence originates from a man aged 25 to 40 with Graves' ophthalmopathy. This chain's CDR3 is CASSEGIGAKYGYTF. Here the CDR3 DNA reads TGTGCCAGCAGTGAAGGTATAGGGGCGAAATATGGCTACACCTTC.